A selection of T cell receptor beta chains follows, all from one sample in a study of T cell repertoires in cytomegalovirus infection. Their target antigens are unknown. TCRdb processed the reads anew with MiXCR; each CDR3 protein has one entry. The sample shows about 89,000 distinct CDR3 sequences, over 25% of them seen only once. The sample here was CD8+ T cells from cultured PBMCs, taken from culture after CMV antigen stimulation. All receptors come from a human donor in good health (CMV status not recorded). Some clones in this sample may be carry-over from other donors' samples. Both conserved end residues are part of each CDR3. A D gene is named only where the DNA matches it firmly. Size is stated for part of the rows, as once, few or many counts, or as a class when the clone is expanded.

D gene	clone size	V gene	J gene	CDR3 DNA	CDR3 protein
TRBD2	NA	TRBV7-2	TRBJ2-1	TGTGCCAGCAGCTTCGTTGGACTAGCGGGGCCTGCCTCCTACAATGAGCAGTTCTTC	CASSFVGLAGPASYNEQFF
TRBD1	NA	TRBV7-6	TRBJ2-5	TGTGCCAGCAGCTACTTGGGACAGAATCAAGAGACCCAGTACTTC	CASSYLGQNQETQYF
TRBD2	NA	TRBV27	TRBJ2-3	TGTGCCAGCAGTCCCATTAGCGGGGGGGCCTTAGATACGCAGTATTTT	CASSPISGGALDTQYF
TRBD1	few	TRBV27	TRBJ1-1	TGTGCCAGCAGTTTAACGGGACAGGGTTGGACTGAAGCTTTCTTT	CASSLTGQGWTEAFF
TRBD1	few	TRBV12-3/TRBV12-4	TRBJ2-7	TGTGCCAGCAGTGGGGGGACAGGGACCTCCTACGAGCAGTACTTC	CASSGGTGTSYEQYF
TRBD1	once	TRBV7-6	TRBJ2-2	TGTGCCAGCAGCTTAGCTGGGGGCAGGGGGCGTGCCGGGGAGCTGTTTTTT	CASSLAGGRGRAGELFF
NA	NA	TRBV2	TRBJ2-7	TGTGCCAGCATTGGGACAACTACTTACGAGCAGTACTTC	CASIGTTTYEQYF
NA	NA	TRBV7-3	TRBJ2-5	TGTGCCAGCAGCTTAGGGTTGAGTACGCCCCAGTACTTC	CASSLGLSTPQYF
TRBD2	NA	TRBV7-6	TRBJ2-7	TGTGCCAGCAGCTTCCTTAGCGGGGGGGAATACGAGCAGTACTTC	CASSFLSGGEYEQYF
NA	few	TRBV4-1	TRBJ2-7	TGCGCCAGCAGCCAAGACCCGACACTATCCTACGAGCAGTACTTC	CASSQDPTLSYEQYF
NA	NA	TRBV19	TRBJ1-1	TGTGCCAGTAGTGCGGAGAACACTGAAGCTTTCTTT	CASSAENTEAFF
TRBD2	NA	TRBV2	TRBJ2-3	TGTGCCAGCAGTGAGGGCCTAGCGGGGGGGGCCGGGAGAGATACGCAGTATTTT	CASSEGLAGGAGRDTQYF
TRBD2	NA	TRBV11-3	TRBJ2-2	TGTGCCAGCAGCTTAGCTAGCGGGCTAACCACCGGGGAGCTGTTTTTT	CASSLASGLTTGELFF
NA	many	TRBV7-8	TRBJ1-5	TGTGCCAGCAGCTTAGTTCTCGGAGGGAACAATCAGCCCCAGCATTTT	CASSLVLGGNNQPQHF
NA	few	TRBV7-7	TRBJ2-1	TGTGCCAGCAGTAGGGGTGTAGGACCTAGGGGGCAGTTCTTC	CASSRGVGPRGQFF
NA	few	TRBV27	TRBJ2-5	TGTGCCAGCAGTTTATCCCCGGGAGATCAAGAGACCCAGTACTTC	CASSLSPGDQETQYF
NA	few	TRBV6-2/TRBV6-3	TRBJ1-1	TGTGCCAGCAGTTCTAGGGACCGAGACACTGAAGCTTTCTTT	CASSSRDRDTEAFF
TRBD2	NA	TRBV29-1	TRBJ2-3	TGCAGCGTTGCCCCGGGACTAGCGGGGACAGATACGCAGTATTTT	CSVAPGLAGTDTQYF
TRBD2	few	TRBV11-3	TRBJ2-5	TGTGCCAGCAGCCAGAACGCCGGGACTAACCAAGAGACCCAGTACTTC	CASSQNAGTNQETQYF
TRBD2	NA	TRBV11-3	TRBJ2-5	TGTGCCGGCAGCCCGGATGGGGGGGTCCCGCAAGAGACCCAGTACTTC	CAGSPDGGVPQETQYF
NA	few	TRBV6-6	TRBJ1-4	TGTGCCAGCAGGCGGGGTGAAAAACTGTTTTTT	CASRRGEKLFF
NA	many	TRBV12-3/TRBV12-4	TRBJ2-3	TGTGCCAGCACGATCGGCTCCGCAGATACGCAGTATTTT	CASTIGSADTQYF
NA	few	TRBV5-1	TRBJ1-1	TGCGCCAGCAGCTTGTTGGGCAGAGGAGTCACTGAAGCTTTCTTT	CASSLLGRGVTEAFF
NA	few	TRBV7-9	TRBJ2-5	TGTGCCAGCAGCCCCCCCCCGTCTGAGTACCAAGAGACCCAGTACTTC	CASSPPPSEYQETQYF
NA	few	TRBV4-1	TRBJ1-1	TGCGCCAGCAGCCAAGGGGAATCGGGCGGGACTGAAGCTTTCTTT	CASSQGESGGTEAFF
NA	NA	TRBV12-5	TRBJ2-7	TGTGCTAGTGGCCCCAACCAGGCGGAGCCCTACGAGCAGTACTTC	CASGPNQAEPYEQYF
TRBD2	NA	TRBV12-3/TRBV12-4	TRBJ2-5	TGTGCCAGCAGTTTGCCGGGGAGGGGATCCCAAGAGACCCAGTACTTC	CASSLPGRGSQETQYF
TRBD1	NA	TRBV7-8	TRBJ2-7	TGTGCCAGCAGCTTGACAGGGAACACCTACGAGCAGTACTTC	CASSLTGNTYEQYF
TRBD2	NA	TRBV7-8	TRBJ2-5	TGTGCCAGCAGCTTGCTAGCGGGGGCCCAAGAGACCCAGTACTTC	CASSLLAGAQETQYF
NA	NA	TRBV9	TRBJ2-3	TGTGCCAGCAGCCCAAGAACCTCTAGCACAGATACGCAGTATTTT	CASSPRTSSTDTQYF
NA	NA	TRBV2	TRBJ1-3	TGTGCCAGCAGTGAATGGGGCTCTGGAAACACCATATATTTT	CASSEWGSGNTIYF
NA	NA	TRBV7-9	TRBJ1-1	TGTGCCAGCAGCTTAGGTCTGAGAAAGTTTGAAGCTTTCTTT	CASSLGLRKFEAFF
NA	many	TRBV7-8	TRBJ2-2	TGTGCCAGCAGCTTAGGGTACGGAGAGTCCACCGGGGAGCTGTTTTTT	CASSLGYGESTGELFF
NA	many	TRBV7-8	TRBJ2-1	TGTGCCAGCAGCTTAGTATCGGGGGCCTTTAGGAATGAGCAGTTCTTC	CASSLVSGAFRNEQFF
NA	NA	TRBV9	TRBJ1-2	TGTGCCAGCAGCGTAGCTGAGGACAGCTATGGCTACACCTTC	CASSVAEDSYGYTF
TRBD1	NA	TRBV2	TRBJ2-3	TGTGCCAGCAGTGAAGAAGGGACAGGGGGCGCAGATACGCAGTATTTT	CASSEEGTGGADTQYF
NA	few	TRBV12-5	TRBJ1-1	TGTGCTAGTGGCCCCGGGGTAACGGGCACTGAAGCTTTCTTT	CASGPGVTGTEAFF
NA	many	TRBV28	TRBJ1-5	TGTGCCAGCAGTTTGACAGGCTATAGCAATCAGCCCCAGCATTTT	CASSLTGYSNQPQHF
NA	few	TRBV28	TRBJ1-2	TGTGCCAGCAGTCTACCCACAAGTTCCTATGGCTACACCTTC	CASSLPTSSYGYTF
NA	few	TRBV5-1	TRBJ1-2	TGCGCCAGCAGCATTGAACCGCACGGAGGCTACACCTTC	CASSIEPHGGYTF
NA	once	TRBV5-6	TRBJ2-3	TGTGCCAGCAGTTTGGCATCGGCGAAATGGGGCACAGATACGCAGTATTTT	CASSLASAKWGTDTQYF
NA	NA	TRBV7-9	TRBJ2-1	TGTGCCAGCAGCTTATCGGGGGCTTACAATGAGCAGTTCTTC	CASSLSGAYNEQFF
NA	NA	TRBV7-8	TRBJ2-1	TGTGCCAGCAGCTTCGGTCTGCGAAAACCGGACAATGAGCAGTTCTTC	CASSFGLRKPDNEQFF
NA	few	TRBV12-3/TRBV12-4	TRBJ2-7	TGTGCCAGCAGTTTAGCCGGCGACGAGCAGTACTTC	CASSLAGDEQYF
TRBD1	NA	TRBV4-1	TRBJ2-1	TGCGCCAGCGAATATGGGACAGGGGTAAGGAATGAGCAGTTCTTC	CASEYGTGVRNEQFF
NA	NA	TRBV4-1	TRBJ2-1	TGCGCCAGCAGCCAAGTAACACTAGCTGGGGGGGCCGGATTGAATGGGGATGAGCAGTTCTTC	CASSQVTLAGGAGLNGDEQFF
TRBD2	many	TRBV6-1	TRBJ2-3	TGTGCCAGCAGCTTTAGCGGGGGGGCTTCAGATACGCAGTATTTT	CASSFSGGASDTQYF
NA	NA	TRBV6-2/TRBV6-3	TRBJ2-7	TGTGCCAGCAGTTACTTGTTCTCCTACGAGCAGTACTTC	CASSYLFSYEQYF
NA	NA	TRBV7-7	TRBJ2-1	TGTGCCAGCAGCTTAGACCTAGCGAGCTACAATGAGCAGTTCTTC	CASSLDLASYNEQFF
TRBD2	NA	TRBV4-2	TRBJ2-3	TGTGCCAGCAGCCCCTCGTCCGGGGGGGGTTCAGATACGCAGTATTTT	CASSPSSGGGSDTQYF
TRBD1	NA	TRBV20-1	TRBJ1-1	TGCAGTGCTAGACCTGGGACAGGAAATACCCTCACTGAAGCTTTCTTT	CSARPGTGNTLTEAFF
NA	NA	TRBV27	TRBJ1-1	TGTGCCAGCAGTTTCGGATCTGAAGCTTTCTTT	CASSFGSEAFF
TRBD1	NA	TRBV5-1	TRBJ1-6	TGCGCCAGCAGCAAAAGCGGGACAGGGGATAATTCACCCCTCCACTTT	CASSKSGTGDNSPLHF
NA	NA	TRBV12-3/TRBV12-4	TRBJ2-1	TGTGCCAGCATTCATAGCGGAGCTTCCTACAATGAGCAGTTCTTC	CASIHSGASYNEQFF
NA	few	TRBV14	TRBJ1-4	TGTGCCAGCAGCCAAGAGGAGGGGGCTAATGAAAAACTGTTTTTT	CASSQEEGANEKLFF
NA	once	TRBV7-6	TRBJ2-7	TGTGCCAGCAGCTTAGTTTTTCCGGGGAACAATGAGCAGTACTTC	CASSLVFPGNNEQYF
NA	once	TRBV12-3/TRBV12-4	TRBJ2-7	TGTGCCAGCAGCCTCAAGGGGGCCTACGAGCAGTACTTC	CASSLKGAYEQYF
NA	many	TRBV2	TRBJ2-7	TGTGCCAGCAGCACCTACGAGCAGTACTTC	CASSTYEQYF
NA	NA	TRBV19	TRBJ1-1	TGTGCCAGTAGTATAGCGGGGGGTCTCCCTGAAGCTTTCTTT	CASSIAGGLPEAFF
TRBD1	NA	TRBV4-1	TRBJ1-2	TGCGCCAGCAGCCTCAATCCTTTTGGACAGGGAGACTCGGAGGGCTATGGCTACACCTTC	CASSLNPFGQGDSEGYGYTF